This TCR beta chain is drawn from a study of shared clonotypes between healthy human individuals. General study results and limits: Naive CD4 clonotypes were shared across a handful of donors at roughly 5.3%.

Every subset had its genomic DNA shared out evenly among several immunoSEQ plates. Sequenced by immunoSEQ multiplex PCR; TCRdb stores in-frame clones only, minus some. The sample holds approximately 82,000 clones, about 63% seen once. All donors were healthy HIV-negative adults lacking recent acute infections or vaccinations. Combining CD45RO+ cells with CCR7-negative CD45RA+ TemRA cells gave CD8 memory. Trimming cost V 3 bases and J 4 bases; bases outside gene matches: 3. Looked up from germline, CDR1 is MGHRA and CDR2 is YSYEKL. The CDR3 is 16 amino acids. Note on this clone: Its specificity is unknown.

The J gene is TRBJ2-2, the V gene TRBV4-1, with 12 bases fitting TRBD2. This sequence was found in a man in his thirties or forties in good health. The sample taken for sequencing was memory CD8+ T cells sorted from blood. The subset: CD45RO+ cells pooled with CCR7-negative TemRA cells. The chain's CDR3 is CASSHLLAGGTGELFF. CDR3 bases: TGCGCCAGCAGCCACTTACTAGCGGGAGGCACCGGGGAGCTGTTTTTT.